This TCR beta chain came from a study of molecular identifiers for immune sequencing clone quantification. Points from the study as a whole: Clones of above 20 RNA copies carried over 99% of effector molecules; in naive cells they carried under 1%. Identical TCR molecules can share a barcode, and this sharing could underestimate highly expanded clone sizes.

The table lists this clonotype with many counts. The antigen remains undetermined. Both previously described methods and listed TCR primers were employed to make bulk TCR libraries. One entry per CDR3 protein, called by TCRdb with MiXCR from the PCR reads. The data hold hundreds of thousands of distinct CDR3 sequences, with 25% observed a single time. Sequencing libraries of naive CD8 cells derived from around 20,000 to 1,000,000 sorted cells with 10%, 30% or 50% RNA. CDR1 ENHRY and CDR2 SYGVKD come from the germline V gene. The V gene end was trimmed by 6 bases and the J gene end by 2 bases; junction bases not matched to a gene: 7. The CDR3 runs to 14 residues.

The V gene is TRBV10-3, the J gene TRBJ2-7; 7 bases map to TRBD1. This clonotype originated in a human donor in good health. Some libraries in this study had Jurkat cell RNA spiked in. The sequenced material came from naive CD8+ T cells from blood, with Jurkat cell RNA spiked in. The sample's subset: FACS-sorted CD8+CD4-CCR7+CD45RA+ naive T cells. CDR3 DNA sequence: TGTGCCATCAGAGGGGACAGTGAAGCCTACGAGCAGTACTTC. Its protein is CAIRGDSEAYEQYF.